Described below is a single TCR beta chain sequence and its context. Here immunoSEQ multiplex PCR was the method, and the copy in TCRdb shows in-frame clones only, minus some. The data contain some 140,000 clones, over 85% of them singletons. These data are taken from a study of control samples from healthy donors and cancer patients. Germline CDR1 is SGHTA and CDR2 is FQGNSA. The CDR3 consists of 14 residues. V lost 3 bases and J lost 4, with 10 bases in between. V is TRBV7-2 and J is TRBJ1-5; the D is unclear. The origin of this receptor is a man aged 30 to 45 in good health. The source material was blood. CDR3 amino acids: CASSFGTLNQPQHF. CDR3 nucleotides: TGTGCCAGCAGCTTTGGCACCCTGAATCAGCCCCAGCATTTT.